Listed below are T cell receptor beta chains from one sample, sequenced in a study of graft-versus-host responses after intestinal transplantation. Profiled with immunoSEQ multiplex PCR; TCRdb holds only in-frame clones, not every one. The sample records nearly 20,000 clones, more than 75% being singletons. The sample was PBMCs, taken approximately 230 days after intestinal transplant. These receptor sequences come from a human patient who received an intestinal transplant, so some T cells may come from the graft donor. CDR3s include the opening cysteine and the closing phenylalanine or tryptophan. Fields, in order: CDR3 protein, CDR3 DNA, V gene, D gene, J gene, clone size. The D gene is left open where the match is weak. Size values are once, few and many counts, or a class for expanded clones, and some rows have none.

CASSQAYLGTQYF	TGCGCCAGCAGCCAAGCCTACCTGGGCACCCAGTACTTC	TRBV4-1	NA	TRBJ2-5	NA
CASSQASGGAYEQYF	TGCGCCAGCAGCCAAGCCAGCGGGGGGGCTTACGAGCAGTACTTC	TRBV4-1	TRBD2	TRBJ2-7	once
CASSPQAGGVAEAFF	TGCGCCAGCAGCCCCCAGGCAGGGGGTGTGGCAGAAGCTTTCTTT	TRBV4-1	TRBD1	TRBJ1-1	NA
CASSSGTGGSPLHF	TGTGCCAGCAGTTCCGGGACCGGGGGTTCACCCCTCCACTTT	TRBV11-2	NA	TRBJ1-6	NA
CASSPKTGDSNANYGYAF	TGTGCCAGCAGCCCTAAAACAGGGGACTCTAATGCTAACTATGGCTACGCCTTC	TRBV5-4	TRBD1	TRBJ1-2	NA
CASSLAANTEAFF	TGTGCCAGCAGCTTAGCCGCAAACACTGAAGCTTTCTTT	TRBV7-1	NA	TRBJ1-1	few
CASSLGDGILETQYF	TGCGCCAGCAGCTTGGGGGACGGAATCCTAGAGACCCAGTACTTC	TRBV5-1	NA	TRBJ2-5	NA
CASSYYGPNYEQYF	TGTGCCAGCAGTTACTACGGACCGAACTACGAGCAGTACTTC	TRBV6-6	NA	TRBJ2-7	once
CASSQGLEGTEAFF	TGCGCCAGCAGCCAAGGACTAGAGGGAACTGAAGCTTTCTTT	TRBV4-1	NA	TRBJ1-1	NA
CASSDPPRGAYEEKLFF	TGTGCCAGCAGTGACCCTCCGAGAGGGGCCTATGAGGAAAAACTGTTTTTT	TRBV6-1	NA	TRBJ1-4	NA
CASSGRGGFGEKLFF	TGTGCCAGCAGTGGGAGGGGGGGTTTCGGTGAAAAACTGTTTTTT	TRBV2	NA	TRBJ1-4	NA
CASSVIYNTEAFF	TGTGCCAGCAGCGTAATTTATAACACTGAAGCTTTCTTT	TRBV9	NA	TRBJ1-1	NA
CASSLKAGGPTGELFF	TGTGCCAGCAGCTTAAAAGCGGGGGGGCCCACCGGGGAGCTGTTTTTT	TRBV13	TRBD2	TRBJ2-2	NA
CASSPNGPTQTYGYTF	TGTGCCAGCTCGCCAAATGGACCGACGCAAACCTATGGCTACACCTTC	TRBV18	NA	TRBJ1-2	NA
CASSETGTLDEKLFF	TGTGCCAGCAGTGAAACAGGGACATTGGATGAAAAACTGTTTTTT	TRBV2	NA	TRBJ1-4	NA
CASSYRSTGGYEQYF	TGTGCCAGCAGTTACAGGTCGACAGGGGGATACGAGCAGTACTTC	TRBV6-9	TRBD1	TRBJ2-7	NA
CASSEVEGWTEAFF	TGTGCCAGCAGTGAAGTTGAGGGATGGACTGAAGCTTTCTTT	TRBV6-1	NA	TRBJ1-1	NA
CAWSVLSSYNSPLHF	TGTGCCTGGAGTGTACTGAGCTCCTATAATTCACCCCTCCACTTT	TRBV30	NA	TRBJ1-6	once
CASSPGLAGGKETQYF	TGTGCCAGTAGCCCAGGACTAGCGGGGGGCAAAGAGACCCAGTACTTC	TRBV19	TRBD2	TRBJ2-5	NA
CASSSLAGGSDTQYF	TGTGCCAGCAGCTCGTTAGCGGGGGGGTCTGATACGCAGTATTTT	TRBV11-2	TRBD2	TRBJ2-3	once